The clone carrying this T cell receptor beta chain was recorded a few times. Its target is not known. This CDR3 spans 16 amino acids. Germline V gene data show CDR1 as WNHNN and CDR2 as SYGVQD (reference sequence). V was pared by 7 bases and J by 6 bases, with 13 bases of the junction left unmatched. The data were taken from a study of T cells after yellow fever vaccination. General observations from the study: Subsequent booster samples again held most clones from primary vaccination (96% CD4, 85% to 90% CD8). FACS-sorted repertoires might harbor abundant contaminating clonotypes from the bulk population.

Universal primer sites and UMIs were introduced during 5'RACE template-switching synthesis of TCR cDNA. Using its own MiXCR run on the 5' RACE reads, TCRdb lists one record per CDR3 protein. The sample shows hundreds of thousands of distinct CDR3 sequences, approximately 21% of them seen only once. The sample in question was PBMCs, obtained 15 days after the yellow fever booster vaccination. The V call is TRBV10-1, the J call TRBJ2-1; 9 bases match TRBD1. This sequence originates from a young man who received the YFV17D yellow fever vaccine. This CDR3 is CASTQKAGTGPNEQFF. CDR3 bases: TGCGCCAGCACTCAGAAAGCAGGGACAGGGCCCAATGAGCAGTTCTTC.